This T cell receptor beta chain was identified in a study of radiotherapy plus CTLA-4 blockade in lung cancer. The data were produced by immunoSEQ multiplex PCR, yet TCRdb's version contains in-frame clones alone and is incomplete. This table holds roughly 32,000 clones, around 70% found once. This clone came up a few times. This CDR3 comprises 14 residues. Germline CDR1 MNHNS, CDR2 SASEGT. V dropped 5 bases and J dropped 8; count of bases not matched to a gene: 6. The gene calls are TRBV6-1 and TRBJ2-1, with 10 bases that match TRBD1. The receptor's source is a human donor with non-small cell lung cancer who had stable disease on radiotherapy plus ipilimumab. Sequencing used peripheral blood, obtained from a patient treated with radiotherapy plus ipilimumab. CDR3 region: CASSPRTGGDEQFF. The CDR3 nucleotides read TGTGCCAGCAGTCCGAGGACAGGGGGGGATGAGCAGTTCTTC.